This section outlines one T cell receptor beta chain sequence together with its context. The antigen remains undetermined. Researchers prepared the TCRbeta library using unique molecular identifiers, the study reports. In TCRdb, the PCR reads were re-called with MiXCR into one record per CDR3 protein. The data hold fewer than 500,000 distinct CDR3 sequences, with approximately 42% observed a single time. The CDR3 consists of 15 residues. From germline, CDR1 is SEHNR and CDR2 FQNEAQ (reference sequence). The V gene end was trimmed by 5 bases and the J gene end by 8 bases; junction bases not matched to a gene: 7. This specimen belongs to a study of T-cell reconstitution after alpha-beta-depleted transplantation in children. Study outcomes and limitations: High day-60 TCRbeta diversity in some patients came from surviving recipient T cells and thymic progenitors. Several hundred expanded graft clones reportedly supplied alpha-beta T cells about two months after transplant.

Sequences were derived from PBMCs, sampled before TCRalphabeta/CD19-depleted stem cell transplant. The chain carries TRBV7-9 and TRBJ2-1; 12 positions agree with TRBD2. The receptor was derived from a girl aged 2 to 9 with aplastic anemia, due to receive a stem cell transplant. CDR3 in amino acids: CASSAPGLAGYEQFF. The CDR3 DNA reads TGTGCCAGCAGCGCCCCGGGACTAGCGGGCTATGAGCAGTTCTTC.